This TCR beta chain was captured by sequencing in a study of blood T cell repertoires in COVID-19. Turning to the study itself: Sample material is recorded as cDNA or gDNA derived from T cells, B-cell-depleted T cells, or PBMCs.

Germline CDR1 reads MNHNY; CDR2 reads SVGAGI (reference sequence). The CDR3 has 15 amino acids. After removal of 5 bases from V and 3 bases from J, the junction contained 7 bases not matched to a gene. The data were produced by immunoSEQ multiplex PCR, yet TCRdb's version contains in-frame clones alone and is incomplete. The repertoire includes approximately 430,000 clones, 70% to 90% of them detected once, and roughly 1.4% sits in the top ten. Sample: peripheral blood. The sequence derives from a woman aged 25 to 39 with active or convalescent COVID-19. V gene TRBV6-6 combines with J gene TRBJ1-3; 7 nucleotides match TRBD1. CDR3 in DNA: TGTGCCAGCAGTGATAACAGGGGAATTGGAAACACCATATATTTT. Amino acid sequence: CASSDNRGIGNTIYF.